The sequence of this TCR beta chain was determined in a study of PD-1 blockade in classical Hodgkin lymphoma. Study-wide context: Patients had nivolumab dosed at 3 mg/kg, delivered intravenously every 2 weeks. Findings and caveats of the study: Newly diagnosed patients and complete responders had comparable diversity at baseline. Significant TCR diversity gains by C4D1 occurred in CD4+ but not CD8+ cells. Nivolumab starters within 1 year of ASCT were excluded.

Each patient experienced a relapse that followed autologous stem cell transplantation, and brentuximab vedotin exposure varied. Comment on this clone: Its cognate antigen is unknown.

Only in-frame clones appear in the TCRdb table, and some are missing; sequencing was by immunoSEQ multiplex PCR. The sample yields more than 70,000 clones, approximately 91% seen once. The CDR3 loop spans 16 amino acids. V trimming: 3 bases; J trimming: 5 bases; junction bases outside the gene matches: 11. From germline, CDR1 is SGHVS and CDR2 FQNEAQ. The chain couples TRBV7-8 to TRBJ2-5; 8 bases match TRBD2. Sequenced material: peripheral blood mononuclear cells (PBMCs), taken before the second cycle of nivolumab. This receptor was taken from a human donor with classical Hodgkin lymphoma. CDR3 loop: CASSFSLDGGVETQYF. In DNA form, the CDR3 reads TGTGCCAGCAGCTTCAGTCTGGACGGGGGGGTGGAGACCCAGTACTTC.